At least ten counts were recorded for the clone carrying this T cell receptor beta chain. Its specificity is unknown. The data belong to a study of neurological immune-mediated disorders. 5'RACE with 10-nucleotide random UMIs produced the cDNA. Sequencing of 15-18 subjects in each run yielded over 160 million TCR-beta sequences. In TCRdb, the 5' RACE reads were re-called with MiXCR into one record per CDR3 protein. The sample contains 87,000 or so distinct CDR3 sequences, roughly 3.5% of which appear only once. CDR1 SGHRS and CDR2 YFSETQ come from the germline V gene. The CDR3 extends over 16 amino acids. The V and J ends lost 0 bases and 8 bases respectively, with 20 bases between them. Study results and limitations: A possible signature was seen in one related-CDR3 cluster, into which phylogenetic grouping placed the repertoires of 18 of 34 multiple sclerosis patients. Sharing of CDR3 amino acid sequences among expanded clones across subjects was absent, suggesting private repertoires in all groups.

The TCR was taken from a young woman with multiple sclerosis. The sample was PBMCs. The chain is built from TRBV5-1 and TRBJ1-2; the D is unclear. In nucleotides, the CDR3 is TGCGCCAGCAGCTTGGAGCGGGTAGGACGTTTGGGAGGCTACACCTTC. This gives the protein CASSLERVGRLGGYTF.